Listed below are T cell receptor beta chains from one sample, sequenced in a study of T cell changes during pregnancy in multiple sclerosis. Profiling relied on immunoSEQ multiplex PCR, and the TCRdb table lists in-frame clones only, not all of them. In the table there are 70,000 to 85,000 clones, 92% of which are singletons. The specimen was peripheral blood, collected before pregnancy. These receptors all stem from a female donor with multiple sclerosis, enrolled in a pregnancy study. The CDR3 runs from the conserved cysteine through the conserved F or W. Fields, in order: J gene, V gene, D gene, clone size, CDR3 protein, CDR3 DNA. The D gene is left open where the match is weak. Part of the rows lack a size; the others show once, few, many or a class for expanded clones.

>TRBJ1-4|TRBV15|NA|NA
CATSRPDRIGEKLFF
TGTGCCACCAGCAGACCCGACAGGATCGGTGAAAAACTGTTTTTT
>TRBJ2-3|TRBV6-1|NA|NA
CASSEAIHTDTQYF
TGTGCCAGCAGTGAAGCGATACACACAGATACGCAGTATTTT
>TRBJ2-7|TRBV2|NA|NA
CASTNTQGFEQYF
TGTGCCAGCACCAATACTCAGGGATTCGAGCAGTACTTC
>TRBJ2-7|TRBV5-1|NA|NA
CASSLAGSDYEQYF
TGCGCCAGCAGCTTGGCCGGTAGCGACTACGAGCAGTACTTC
>TRBJ2-6|TRBV19|NA|NA
CASSTGYSGANVLTF
TGTGCCAGTAGTACAGGGTACTCTGGGGCCAACGTCCTGACTTTC
>TRBJ2-1|TRBV28|TRBD1|NA
CASSFRQGDEQFF
TGTGCCAGCAGTTTTCGACAGGGGGATGAGCAGTTCTTC
>TRBJ2-2|TRBV7-9|TRBD2|NA
CASSLAGTSFTTGELFF
TGTGCCAGCAGCTTAGCCGGGACTAGTTTTACCACCGGGGAGCTGTTTTTT
>TRBJ2-1|TRBV6-5|TRBD2|NA
CASSPSGRAKNEQFF
TGTGCCAGCAGCCCTAGCGGGAGGGCTAAGAATGAGCAGTTCTTC
>TRBJ1-4|TRBV7-9|NA|NA
CASSSWTDEKLFF
TGTGCCAGCAGCTCCTGGACAGATGAAAAACTGTTTTTT
>TRBJ2-1|TRBV10-3|NA|NA
CAISEGVGGYNEQFF
TGTGCCATCAGTGAGGGGGTGGGAGGCTACAATGAGCAGTTCTTC
>TRBJ2-2|TRBV28|NA|NA
CASSSGQNTGELFF
TGTGCCAGCAGTTCCGGACAGAACACCGGGGAGCTGTTTTTT
>TRBJ1-1|TRBV2|NA|few
CASTREGKAFF
TGTGCCAGCACCAGGGAGGGTAAAGCTTTCTTT
>TRBJ1-1|TRBV6-1|NA|NA
CASSTTQGAGAFF
TGTGCCAGCAGTACCACACAGGGAGCTGGGGCTTTCTTT
>TRBJ2-2|TRBV19|NA|NA
CASSITAGRTGELFF
TGTGCCAGTAGTATTACGGCGGGGCGAACCGGGGAGCTGTTTTTT
>TRBJ1-3|TRBV10-3|NA|NA
CAVQGPFSGNTIYF
TGTGCCGTACAGGGCCCCTTCTCTGGAAACACCATATATTTT